This T cell receptor beta chain was sequenced for a study of beta chain features in type 1 diabetes (dated by TCRdb to the late 2010s). Broadly, across the study: Mean age, gender distribution, total cell number and subset yield did not differ between patients and healthy donors. Across all samples, fewer than 110,000,000 sorted cells were examined, and cell number per subset correlated strongly with RNA yield. In the study, TCRB repertoires of sorted circulating CD4+ T cell subsets from recently diagnosed type 1 diabetes patients were compared with those of matched healthy donors. Regulatory and stem cell-like memory subsets were obtained from only 8 patients and roughly eight healthy donors, while naive and central memory subsets were obtained from all 30 or so donors. Results and caveats for the whole study, not just this receptor: Because cDNA was sequenced instead of genomic DNA, highly expressing activated cells could be over-represented, though the groups showed no difference in activation or CD3 levels. Shorter templates might have been favored by PCR, but patient and control samples were amplified and corrected together, so both groups would have been affected equally by any skew. A moderate but significant shortening of TCRB CDR3 length was observed in type 1 diabetes patients in all four CD4+ subsets. Naive, central memory and regulatory TCRB repertoires appeared more similar among patients than among healthy donors. At VDJ recombination sites, patients with type 1 diabetes made fewer insertions and deleted more nucleotides, a pattern implying thymic rearrangement abnormalities. Because small numbers of individuals were included in the HLA sub-analyses, any influence of HLA type on TCRB rearrangement was left unresolved.

This clone was recorded a few times. Its antigen specificity is not known. No base qualities exist here, and no much larger clone lies one base off it. V and J are truncated by 5 bases and 5 bases respectively, leaving an intervening sequence of 15 bases. The CDR3 has 14 amino acids, counting the end cysteine and phenylalanine. Only the CDR3 portion is preserved as DNA: 42 bases, with reading frame beginning at the first base. The germline V gene gives CDR1 as SGHTA and CDR2 as FQGTGA. From each donor, a single peripheral blood sample of about 120 mL on average was drawn into heparinised tubes. Using a panel that included CD45RO, CCR7, CD25, CD127, CD95 and CD27, naive, central memory, regulatory and stem cell-like memory CD4+ T cells were sorted on a BD FACSAria II. All sorted populations exceeded 95% purity. PBMCs were isolated right away by Lymphoprep density gradient centrifugation and were stained directly, without culture. Samples were stained and sorted in pairs, with one healthy donor and one patient per experiment, so that batch effects were minimized.

The High Capacity cDNA Reverse Transcription Kit was used to reverse transcribe all of the isolated RNA, meaning that expressed TCRB transcripts were what got sequenced. Naive, central memory and regulatory T cell samples underwent deep immunoSEQ sequencing, averaging about 3.57 million total reads per sample. Sorted cells were lysed in RLT buffer and RNA was extracted with DNase-treated RNeasy Micro or Mini kits, depending on cell number. To prevent cross-contamination, every cell subset was processed on its own, while patient and healthy donor samples were processed together. TCRB sequences were amplified from cDNA with the immunoSEQ multiplex PCR, producing 87-bp fragments spanning the CDR3 region. Sequencing of the amplicons was performed on the Illumina HiSeq platform. The published analysis was carried out like this. PCR bias was computationally corrected using synthetic template baselines, reads within Hamming distance 2 were collapsed, and singletons that could not be merged were discarded. By aligning reads against IMGT, V, D and J genes, CDR3 length, and insertions or deletions at six rearrangement sites were assigned. Within each subset, clonotype counts were normalized to sorted cell number, after which true diversity and Gini coefficients were computed with the tcR R package. The overlap coefficient, calculated on TCRB nucleotide sequences, was used to measure repertoire sharing. TCRdb provides this immuneACCESS table in a form limited to in-frame rearrangements. Some clones are lacking; in checked studies, under half of them reflect an unresolved V gene, and why the rest are absent is not known. The DNA was the basis for D and trimming; V, J and clone size are from that table. The sample contains 50,000 or so clones, under 55% of them found a single time. The ten largest clones capture about 1.5% of the sample.

The sequence was collected from a man aged 25 to 40 with type 1 diabetes. This chain is built from TRBV7-3 and TRBJ2-5, with a tentative D gene TRBD1 over 6 matching bases. Sequenced sample: Tregs from blood. The sample's cell subset or site label, decoded: regulatory CD4+ T cells. The CDR3 loop reads CASSLGGFGETQYF. The nucleotide sequence reads as follows: TGTGCCAGCAGCCTAGGGGGTTTTGGGGAGACCCAGTACTTC.